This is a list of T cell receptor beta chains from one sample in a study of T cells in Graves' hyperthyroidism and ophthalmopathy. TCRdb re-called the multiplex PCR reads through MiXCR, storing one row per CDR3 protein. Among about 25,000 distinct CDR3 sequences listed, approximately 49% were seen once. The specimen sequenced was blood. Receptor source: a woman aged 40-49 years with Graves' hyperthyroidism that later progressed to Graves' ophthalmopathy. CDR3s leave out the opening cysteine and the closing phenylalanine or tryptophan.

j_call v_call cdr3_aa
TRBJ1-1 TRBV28 ASSPYGTEAF
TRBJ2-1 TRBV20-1 SARPSGRDYNEQF
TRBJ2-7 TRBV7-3 ASSPEPGLPHEQY
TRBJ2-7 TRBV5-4 ASGSSPGFEQY
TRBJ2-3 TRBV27 ASSSTGLAGDTQY
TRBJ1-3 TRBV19 ASSIGVSGNTIY
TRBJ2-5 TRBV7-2 ASSLGGSQETQY
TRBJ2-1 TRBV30 ACSGSFGNEQF
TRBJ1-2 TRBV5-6 ASSPPGTGKYGYT
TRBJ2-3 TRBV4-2 ASSQFPAGSSTDTQY
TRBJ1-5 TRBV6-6 ASTIGYSNQPQH
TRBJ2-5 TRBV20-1 SAPPGQGETQY
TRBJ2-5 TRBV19 ASSGRQQETQY
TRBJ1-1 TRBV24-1 ATRGGLNTEAF
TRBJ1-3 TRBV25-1 ASSEGHRNTIY
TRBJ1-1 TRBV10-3 AISDLGTGVEAF
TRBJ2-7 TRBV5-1 ASSLGATTGSHYEQY
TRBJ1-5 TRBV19 ASSIKRRTSNQPQH
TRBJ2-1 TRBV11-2 ASSLRTGGDNERF
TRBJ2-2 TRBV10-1 ASSEMASGSSGELF
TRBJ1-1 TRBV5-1 ASSLVTGGTEAF
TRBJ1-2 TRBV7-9 ASSLVGYGYT
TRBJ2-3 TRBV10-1 ASSQGSTDTQC
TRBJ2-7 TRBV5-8 ASNRGSVYEQY
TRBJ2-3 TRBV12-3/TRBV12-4 ASSPGLQTLLSTDTQY
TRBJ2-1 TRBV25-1 ASRDRVLTYNEQF
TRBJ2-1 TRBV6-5 ASRREGQTYNEQF
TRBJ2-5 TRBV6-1 ASSVNRAETQY
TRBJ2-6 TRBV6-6 AGSLGGANVLT
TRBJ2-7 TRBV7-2 ASSLNSGRALVVDEQY
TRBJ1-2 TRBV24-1 ATSLGLGGYT
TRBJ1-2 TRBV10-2 ASSEEVGGYT
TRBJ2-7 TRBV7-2 ASSSQREPYEQY
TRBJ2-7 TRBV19 ASSPGASGRAVQYYEQY
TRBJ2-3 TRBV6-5 ATRQQY
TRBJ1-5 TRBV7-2 ASSLEGSINQPQH
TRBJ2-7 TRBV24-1 ATSPASYYEQY
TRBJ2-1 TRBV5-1 ASSLETSVYNEQF
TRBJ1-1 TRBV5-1 ASSRTTGNTEAF
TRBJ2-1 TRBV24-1 ATSSSYNEQF
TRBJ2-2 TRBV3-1 ASSVSGRILREELS
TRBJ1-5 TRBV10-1 ASSEPGKPQH
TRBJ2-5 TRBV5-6 ASSLSVAGEETQY
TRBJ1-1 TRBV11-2 ASSLLTVNTEAF
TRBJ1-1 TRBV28 ASSSIRDSFEAF
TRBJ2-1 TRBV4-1 ASSQAHGRADEQF
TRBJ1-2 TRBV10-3 AISGNDRVSGYT
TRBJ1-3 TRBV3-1 ASSHGTGGNTIY
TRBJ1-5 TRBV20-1 SARDLTDSNQPQH
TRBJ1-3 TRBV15 ATSPWVEGSGNTIY
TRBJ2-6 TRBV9 ASSARDLSGANVLT
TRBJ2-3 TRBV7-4 ASSLAPDTQY